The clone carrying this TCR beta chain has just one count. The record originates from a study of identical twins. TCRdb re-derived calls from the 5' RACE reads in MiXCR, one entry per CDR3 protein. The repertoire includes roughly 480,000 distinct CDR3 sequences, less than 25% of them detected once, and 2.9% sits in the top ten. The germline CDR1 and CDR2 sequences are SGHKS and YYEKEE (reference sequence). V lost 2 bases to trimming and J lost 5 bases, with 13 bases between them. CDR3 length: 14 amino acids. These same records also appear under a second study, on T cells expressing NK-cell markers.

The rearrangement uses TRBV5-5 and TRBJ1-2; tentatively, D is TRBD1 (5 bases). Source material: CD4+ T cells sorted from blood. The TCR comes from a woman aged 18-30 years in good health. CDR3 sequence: CASSFVGVPYGYTF. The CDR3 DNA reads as TGTGCCAGCAGCTTCGTAGGGGTACCTTATGGCTACACCTTC.